This is a list of T cell receptor beta chains from one sample in a study of blood T cell repertoires in COVID-19. Here immunoSEQ multiplex PCR was the method, and the copy in TCRdb shows in-frame clones only, minus some. The table includes fewer than 250,000 clones, around 90% detected once. The sequenced sample was peripheral blood. The source is a man aged 25-45 years with COVID-19, enrolled during active disease. Each CDR3 is given with its conserved first and last residue. D genes are given only for firm matches. Clone size is not always given. Where it is, it says once, few, many or a class for expanded clones.

TRBV10-3	TRBJ1-2	once	TRBD1	TGTGCCATCAGTCCGACAGGGACGGATGATGGCTACACCTTC	CAISPTGTDDGYTF
TRBV10-1	TRBJ1-2	NA	NA	TGCGCCAGCAGTGAGTCACGGTTCTATGGCTACACCTTC	CASSESRFYGYTF
TRBV4-1	TRBJ2-3	NA	NA	TGCGCCAGCAGCCAAGAAGTAAGCGCGGGAGATACGCAGTATTTT	CASSQEVSAGDTQYF
TRBV7-6	TRBJ1-4	NA	NA	TGTGCCAGCAGCCAATCCGGGGGGCCTAATGAAAAACTGTTTTTT	CASSQSGGPNEKLFF
TRBV2	TRBJ2-1	NA	NA	TGTGCCAGCAGTGAAATCTCGAGCGACAATGAGCAGTTCTTC	CASSEISSDNEQFF
TRBV6-1	TRBJ1-1	NA	TRBD1	TGTGCCAGCAGTGAAGCGTGGTCAGGGGGAAGTGAAGCTTTCTTT	CASSEAWSGGSEAFF
TRBV5-1	TRBJ2-3	NA	NA	TGCGCCAGCAGAAACCGGGACTCACCGAGCAGCACAGATACGCAGTATTTT	CASRNRDSPSSTDTQYF
TRBV30	TRBJ2-3	NA	NA	TGTGCCTGGGGGGGGGCCGCCACAGATACGCAGTATTTT	CAWGGAATDTQYF
TRBV2	TRBJ1-1	NA	NA	TGTGCCAGCAGTGATTATGAGGTTTCTGAAGCTTTCTTT	CASSDYEVSEAFF
TRBV21-1	TRBJ2-1	NA	NA	TGTGCCAGCAGCCTCTATGCGTGGTTTCTCTCCTACAATGAGCAGTTCTTC	CASSLYAWFLSYNEQFF
TRBV6-5	TRBJ1-1	NA	NA	TGTGCCAGCAGTAGGGGTACTGAAGCTTTCTTT	CASSRGTEAFF
TRBV7-9	TRBJ1-1	NA	NA	TGTGCCAGCAGCTTAGGACGGGGGTGGACTGAAGCTTTCTTT	CASSLGRGWTEAFF
TRBV25-1	TRBJ2-1	NA	TRBD1	TGTGCCAGCAGCCCCCCTGCGGGCCGGGACAGGGGTGGGAATGAGCAGTTCTTC	CASSPPAGRDRGGNEQFF
TRBV11-2	TRBJ2-1	once	NA	TGTGCCAGCAGCCCCCTATTTGTTGGCTCCTACAATGAGCAGTTCTTC	CASSPLFVGSYNEQFF
TRBV7-2	TRBJ2-5	NA	TRBD2	TGTGCCAGCAGTACGACTAGCGGGGGTCAAGAGACCCAGTACTTC	CASSTTSGGQETQYF
TRBV7-9	TRBJ2-5	NA	TRBD2	TGTGCCAGCAGCCCAAGGGGGACTAGCGTTATTCAAGAGACCCAGTACTTC	CASSPRGTSVIQETQYF
TRBV2	TRBJ2-1	NA	TRBD2	TGTGCCAGCAACAGACCTAGCGGGGGGGAGCAGTTCTTC	CASNRPSGGEQFF
TRBV2	TRBJ2-7	NA	NA	TGTGCCAGCAAACCGGGACTGGGATCCTACGAGCAGTACTTC	CASKPGLGSYEQYF
TRBV5-4	TRBJ2-7	NA	TRBD1	TGTGCCAGCAGCTCAGGGGGGACAGGGGTAAACTACGATTCCTACGAGCAGTACTTC	CASSSGGTGVNYDSYEQYF
TRBV7-9	TRBJ1-2	NA	TRBD1	TGTGCCAGCAGCGACTACCAGGGGGCTAACTATGGCTACACCTTC	CASSDYQGANYGYTF
TRBV4-2	TRBJ1-4	NA	TRBD1	TGTGCCAGCAGCCAAGATCCCGGGACAGATGAAAAACTGTTTTTT	CASSQDPGTDEKLFF
TRBV6-5	TRBJ1-2	few	NA	TGTGCCAGCATGTCCCGGGACACGCGTAACTATGGCTACACCTTC	CASMSRDTRNYGYTF
TRBV6-5	TRBJ1-4	once	NA	TGTGCCACCGCTACGCGGTGGGAAAAACTGTTTTTT	CATATRWEKLFF
TRBV19	TRBJ1-2	NA	TRBD1	TGTGCCAGCAATCCGAGGGGGCGCGATGGCTACACCTTC	CASNPRGRDGYTF
TRBV4-2	TRBJ2-3	NA	TRBD2	TGTGCCAGCAGCCAACTTGCGGGGGGAGTAGATACGCAGTATTTT	CASSQLAGGVDTQYF
TRBV2	TRBJ2-6	NA	NA	TGTGCCAGCGGGGAGGAGGGGGCAGCTGGGGCCAACGTCCTGACTTTC	CASGEEGAAGANVLTF
TRBV12-3/TRBV12-4	TRBJ2-7	NA	TRBD2	TGTGCCAGCAGCCCACTAGCGACCTACGAGCAGTACTTC	CASSPLATYEQYF
TRBV11-2	TRBJ1-1	NA	TRBD1	TGTGCCAGCAGCTTAGCCAGGGGGAGCACTGAAGCTTTCTTT	CASSLARGSTEAFF
TRBV5-1	TRBJ1-2	once	TRBD1	TGCGCCAGCAGCTTGGACCCGGGACAGCCTGCCTATGGCTACACCTTC	CASSLDPGQPAYGYTF
TRBV7-9	TRBJ1-2	NA	NA	TGTGCCAGCAGCTTGCGGGGAGGCCCAGACTATGGCTACACCTTC	CASSLRGGPDYGYTF
TRBV11-2	TRBJ2-5	NA	TRBD2	TGTGCCAGCAGGAGGGGACTAGCGGGAGATACGGAGACCCAGTACTTC	CASRRGLAGDTETQYF
TRBV10-1	TRBJ2-7	NA	TRBD1	TGCGCCAGCAGTATCGGGACAGACACCTACGAGCAGTACTTC	CASSIGTDTYEQYF
TRBV5-5	TRBJ2-3	NA	TRBD2	TGTGCCAGCAGCTTGAGTCTAGCGGGCACAGATACGCAGTATTTT	CASSLSLAGTDTQYF
TRBV11-2	TRBJ1-1	NA	NA	TGTGCCAGCACCCCAGACACTGAAGCTTTCTTT	CASTPDTEAFF
TRBV9	TRBJ1-2	NA	TRBD1	TGTGCCAGCAGCGCTGACAGGGGAAGTAATTCGCTTGATGGCTACACCTTC	CASSADRGSNSLDGYTF